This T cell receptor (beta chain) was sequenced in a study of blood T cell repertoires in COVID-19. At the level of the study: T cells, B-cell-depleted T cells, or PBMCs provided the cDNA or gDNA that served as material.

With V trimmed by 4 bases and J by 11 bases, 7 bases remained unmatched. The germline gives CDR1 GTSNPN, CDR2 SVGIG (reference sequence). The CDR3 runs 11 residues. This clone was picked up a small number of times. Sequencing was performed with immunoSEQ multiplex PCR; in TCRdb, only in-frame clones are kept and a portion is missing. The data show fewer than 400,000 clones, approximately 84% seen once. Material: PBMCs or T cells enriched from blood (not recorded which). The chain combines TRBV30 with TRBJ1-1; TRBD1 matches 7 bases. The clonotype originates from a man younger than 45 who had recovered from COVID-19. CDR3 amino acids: CAWIPTGMAFF. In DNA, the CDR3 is TGTGCCTGGATCCCGACAGGGATGGCTTTCTTT.